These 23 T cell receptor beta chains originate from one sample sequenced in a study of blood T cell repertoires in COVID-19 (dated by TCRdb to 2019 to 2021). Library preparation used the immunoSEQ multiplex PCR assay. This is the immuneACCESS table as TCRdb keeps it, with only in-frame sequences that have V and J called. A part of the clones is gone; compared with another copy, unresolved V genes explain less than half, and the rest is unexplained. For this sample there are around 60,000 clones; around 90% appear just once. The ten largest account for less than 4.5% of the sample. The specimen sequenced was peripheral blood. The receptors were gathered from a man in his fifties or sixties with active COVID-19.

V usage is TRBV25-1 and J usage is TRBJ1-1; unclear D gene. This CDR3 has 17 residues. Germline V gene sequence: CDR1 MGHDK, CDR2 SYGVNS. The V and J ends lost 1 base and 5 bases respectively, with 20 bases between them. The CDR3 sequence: CASSEWNKNLWRTEAFF. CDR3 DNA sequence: TGTGCCAGCAGTGAATGGAATAAAAACCTTTGGAGAACTGAAGCTTTCTTT.

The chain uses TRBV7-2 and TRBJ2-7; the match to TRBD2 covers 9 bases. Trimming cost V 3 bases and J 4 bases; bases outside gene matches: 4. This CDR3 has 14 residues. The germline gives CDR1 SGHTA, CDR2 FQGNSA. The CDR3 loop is CASSFHSGGYEQYF. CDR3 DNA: TGTGCCAGCAGCTTTCATAGCGGGGGATACGAGCAGTACTTC.

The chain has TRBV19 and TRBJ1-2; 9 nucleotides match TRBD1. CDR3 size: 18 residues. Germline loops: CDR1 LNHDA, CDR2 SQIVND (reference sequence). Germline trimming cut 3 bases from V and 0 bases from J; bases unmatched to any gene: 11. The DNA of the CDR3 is TGTGCCAGTAGTATGGCCCCGGACAGGGGCCGAGCTAACTATGGCTACACCTTC. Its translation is CASSMAPDRGRANYGYTF.

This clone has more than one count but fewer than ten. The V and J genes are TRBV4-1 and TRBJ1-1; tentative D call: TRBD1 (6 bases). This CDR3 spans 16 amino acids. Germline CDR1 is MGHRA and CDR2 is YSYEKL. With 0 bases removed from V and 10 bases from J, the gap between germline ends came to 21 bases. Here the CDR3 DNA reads TGCGCCAGCAGCCAAGACCAGATACAGGGCTTTAGGGGAGCTTTCTTT. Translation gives CASSQDQIQGFRGAFF.

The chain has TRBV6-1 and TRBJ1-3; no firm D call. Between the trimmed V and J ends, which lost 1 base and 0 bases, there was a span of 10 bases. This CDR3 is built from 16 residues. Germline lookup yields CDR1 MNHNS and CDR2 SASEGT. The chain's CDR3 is CASSEVRLLSGNTIYF. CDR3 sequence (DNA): TGTGCCAGCAGTGAAGTTCGGTTACTCTCTGGAAACACCATATATTTT.

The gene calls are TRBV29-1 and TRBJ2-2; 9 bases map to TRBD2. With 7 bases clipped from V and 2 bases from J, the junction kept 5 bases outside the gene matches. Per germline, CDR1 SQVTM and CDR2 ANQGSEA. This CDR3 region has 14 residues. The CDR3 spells CSGVAGANTGELFF. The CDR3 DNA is TGCAGCGGGGTAGCGGGGGCCAACACCGGGGAGCTGTTTTTT.

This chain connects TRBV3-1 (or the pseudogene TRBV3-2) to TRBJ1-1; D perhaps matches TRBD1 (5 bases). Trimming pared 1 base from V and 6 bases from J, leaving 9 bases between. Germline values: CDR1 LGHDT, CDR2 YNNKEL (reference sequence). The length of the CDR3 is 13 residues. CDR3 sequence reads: CASSQVWGAEAFF. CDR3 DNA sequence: TGTGCCAGCAGCCAAGTGTGGGGGGCTGAAGCTTTCTTT.

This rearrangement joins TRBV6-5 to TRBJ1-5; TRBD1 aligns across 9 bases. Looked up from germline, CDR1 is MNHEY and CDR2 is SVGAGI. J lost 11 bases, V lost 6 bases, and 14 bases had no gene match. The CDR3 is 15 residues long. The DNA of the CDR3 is TGTGCCAGCAGACCCCCCGGGACAGGGAAGGGCGCCCAGCATTTT. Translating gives CASRPPGTGKGAQHF.

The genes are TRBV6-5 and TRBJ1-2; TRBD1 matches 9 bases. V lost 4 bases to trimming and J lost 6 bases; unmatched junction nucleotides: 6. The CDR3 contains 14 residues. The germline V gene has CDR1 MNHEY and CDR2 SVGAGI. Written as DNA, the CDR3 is TGTGCCAGCAGTTCCCAACAGGGGGCAGATGGCTACACCTTC. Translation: CASSSQQGADGYTF.

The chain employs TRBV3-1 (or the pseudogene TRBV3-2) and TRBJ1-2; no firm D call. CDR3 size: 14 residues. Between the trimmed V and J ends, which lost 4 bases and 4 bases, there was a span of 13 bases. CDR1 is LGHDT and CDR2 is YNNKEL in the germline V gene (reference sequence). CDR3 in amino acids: CASSLVRETYGYTF. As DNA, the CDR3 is TGTGCCAGCAGCCTAGTCCGGGAAACCTATGGCTACACCTTC.

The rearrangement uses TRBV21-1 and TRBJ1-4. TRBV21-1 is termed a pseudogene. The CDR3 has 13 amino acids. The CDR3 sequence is CASSKAGGEKLFF. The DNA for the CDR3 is TGTGCCAGCAGCAAAGCCGGAGGGGAAAAACTGTTTTTT.

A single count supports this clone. CDR3 nucleotide sequence: TGTGCCAGCAGCACTCCCGGGACACCTGGAAACACCATATATTTT. It translates to CASSTPGTPGNTIYF. The V gene is TRBV7-9, the J gene TRBJ1-3; tentatively, D is TRBD1 (6 bases). V was cut by 5 bases and J by 2 bases, with 13 bases left in between. CDR3 size: 15 residues. CDR1 is SEHNR and CDR2 is FQNEAQ in the germline V gene (reference sequence).

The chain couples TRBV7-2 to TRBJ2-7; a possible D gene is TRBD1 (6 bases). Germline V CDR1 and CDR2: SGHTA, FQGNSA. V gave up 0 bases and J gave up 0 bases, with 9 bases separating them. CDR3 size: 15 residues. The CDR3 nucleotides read TGTGCCAGCAGCTTAGCCGGACAGTTCTCCTACGAGCAGTACTTC. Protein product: CASSLAGQFSYEQYF.

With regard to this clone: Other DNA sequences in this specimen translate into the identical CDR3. Written as DNA, the CDR3 is TGTGCCAGCAGCTTAGGACAGGGGAGGGGCTATGGCTACACCTTC. Translation: CASSLGQGRGYGYTF. The chain has TRBV5-6 and TRBJ1-2; TRBD1 matches 9 bases. The CDR3 is 15 residues long. Per germline, CDR1 SGHDT and CDR2 YYEEEE. J was trimmed by 4 bases and V by 2 bases; bases with no gene match: 6.

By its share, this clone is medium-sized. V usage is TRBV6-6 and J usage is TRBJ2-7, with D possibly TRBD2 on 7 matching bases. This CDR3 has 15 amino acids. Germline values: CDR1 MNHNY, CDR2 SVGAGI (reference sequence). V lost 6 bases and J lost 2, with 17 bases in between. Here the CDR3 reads CASREREAGAYEQYF. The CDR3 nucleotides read TGTGCCAGCAGAGAACGGGAGGCAGGGGCCTACGAGCAGTACTTC.

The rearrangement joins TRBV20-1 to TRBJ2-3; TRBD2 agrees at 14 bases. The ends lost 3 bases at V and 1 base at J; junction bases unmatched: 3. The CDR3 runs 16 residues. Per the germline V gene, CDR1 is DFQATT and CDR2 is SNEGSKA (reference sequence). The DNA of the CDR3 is TGCAGTGCTAGTGCGGGACTAGCGGGGGGCACAGATACGCAGTATTTT. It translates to CSASAGLAGGTDTQYF.

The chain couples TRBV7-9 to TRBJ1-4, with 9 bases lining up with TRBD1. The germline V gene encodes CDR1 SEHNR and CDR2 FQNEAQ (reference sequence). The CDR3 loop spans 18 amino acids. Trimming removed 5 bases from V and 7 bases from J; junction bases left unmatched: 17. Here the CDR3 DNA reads TGTGCCAGCAGCGCGGGACAGGGACAATTCCGGGAGGCTGAAAAACTGTTTTTT. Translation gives CASSAGQGQFREAEKLFF. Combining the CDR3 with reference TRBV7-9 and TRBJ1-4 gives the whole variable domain DTGVSQNPRHKITKRGQNVTFRCDPISEHNRLYWYRQTLGQGPEFLTYFQNEAQLEKSRLLSDRFSAERPKGSFSTLEIQRTEQGDSAMYLCASSAGQGQFREAEKLFFGSGTQLSVL.

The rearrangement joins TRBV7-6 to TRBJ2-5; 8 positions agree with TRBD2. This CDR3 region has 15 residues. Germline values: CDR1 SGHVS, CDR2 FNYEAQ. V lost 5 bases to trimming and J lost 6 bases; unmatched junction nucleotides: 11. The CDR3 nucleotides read TGTGCCAGCAGCCCGTCGGGGGGGCCTGGTAAGACCCAGTACTTC. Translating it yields CASSPSGGPGKTQYF.

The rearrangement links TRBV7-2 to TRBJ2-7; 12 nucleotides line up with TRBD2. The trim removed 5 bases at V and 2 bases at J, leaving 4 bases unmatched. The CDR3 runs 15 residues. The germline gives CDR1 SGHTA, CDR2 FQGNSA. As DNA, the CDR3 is TGTGCCAGCAGCACGCTAGCGGGGGGGCCCTACGAGCAGTACTTC. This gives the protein CASSTLAGGPYEQYF. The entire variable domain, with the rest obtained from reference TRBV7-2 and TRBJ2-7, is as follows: GAGVSQSPSNKVTEKGKDVELRCDPISGHTALYWYRQSLGQGLEFLIYFQGNSAPDKSGLPSDRFSAERTGGSVSTLTIQRTQQEDSAVYLCASSTLAGGPYEQYFGPGTRLTVT.

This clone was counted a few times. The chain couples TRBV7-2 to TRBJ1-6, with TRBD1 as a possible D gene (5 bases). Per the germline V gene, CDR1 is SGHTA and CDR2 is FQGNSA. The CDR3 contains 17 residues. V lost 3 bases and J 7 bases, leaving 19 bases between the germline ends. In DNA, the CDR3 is TGTGCCAGCAGCTTTTGGGTGGGGGGTAGGAGAAATTCACCCCTCCACTTT. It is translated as CASSFWVGGRRNSPLHF.

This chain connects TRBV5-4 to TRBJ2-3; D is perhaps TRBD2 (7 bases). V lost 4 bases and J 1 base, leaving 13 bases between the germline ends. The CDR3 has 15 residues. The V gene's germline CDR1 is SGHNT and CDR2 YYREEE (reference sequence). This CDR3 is CASSPGAGGTDTQYF. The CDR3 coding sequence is TGTGCCAGCAGCCCGGGGGCGGGGGGCACAGATACGCAGTATTTT.

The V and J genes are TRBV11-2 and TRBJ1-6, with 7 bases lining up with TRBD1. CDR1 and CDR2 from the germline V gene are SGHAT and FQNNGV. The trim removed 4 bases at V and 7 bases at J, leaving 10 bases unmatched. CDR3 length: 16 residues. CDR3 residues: CASSSPRTGWNSPLHF. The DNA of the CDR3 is TGTGCCAGCAGCTCCCCACGGACAGGTTGGAATTCACCCCTCCACTTT.

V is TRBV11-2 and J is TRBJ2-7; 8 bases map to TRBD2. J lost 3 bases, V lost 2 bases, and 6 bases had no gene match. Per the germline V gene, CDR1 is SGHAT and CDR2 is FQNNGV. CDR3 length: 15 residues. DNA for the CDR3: TGTGCCAGCAGCTTAAGCGGGGGATCGTTCTACGAGCAGTACTTC. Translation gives CASSLSGGSFYEQYF.